This TCR beta chain was found in a study of CD8 T cells in Susac syndrome. CDR3 length: 13 residues. Per germline, CDR1 LNHDA and CDR2 SQIVND (reference sequence). V dropped 3 bases and J dropped 6 bases, with 9 bases sitting between them. Random hexamers were used to reverse transcribe the RNA input (0.5 to 1 ug). TCRdb re-called the immunoSEQ multiplex PCR reads with MiXCR, one entry per CDR3 protein. The repertoire has hundreds of thousands of distinct CDR3 sequences, 85% of them found once; the top ten carry 0.21%. The chain uses TRBV19 and TRBJ2-1; D unclear. This TCR derives from a human donor with multiple sclerosis. The material sequenced was CD8+ T cells from PBMCs. The CDR3 loop reads CASSIGFGNEQFF. The CDR3, as DNA: TGTGCCAGTAGTATTGGATTCGGCAATGAGCAGTTCTTC.